The 24 T cell receptor beta chains below all came from one sample that was sequenced in a study of CD4 and CD8 cells across lung adenocarcinoma regions. TCRdb fed the PCR reads into MiXCR, producing one record per CDR3 protein. The sample has about 25,000 distinct CDR3 sequences; roughly 50% are singletons. Sequencing used CD8+ T cells from the center of a lung tumor. Source of these receptors: a male donor with lung adenocarcinoma. The CD4 and CD8 labels of this study may be unreliable.

A remark on this clonotype: A junction end diverges from the germline sequence, so it may reflect a read error. The chain has TRBV6-1 and TRBJ2-3; the D gene could be TRBD1 or TRBD2 (6 bases each). CDR3 length equals 14 residues. Per the germline V gene, CDR1 is MNHNS and CDR2 is SASEGT. The CDR3 DNA reads TGTGCGAGCAGAGGGGGGATTGGCACAGATACGCAGTATTTC. Encoded protein: CASRGGIGTDTQYF.

The chain links TRBV9 to TRBJ2-3; either TRBD1 or TRBD2 may supply D (5 bases each). Trimming pared 0 bases from V and 3 bases from J, leaving 17 bases between. This CDR3 has 17 amino acids. CDR1 and CDR2 from the germline V gene are SGDLS and YYNGEE. The CDR3: CASSVGLRGSDTDTQYF. The CDR3 nucleotides are TGTGCCAGCAGCGTAGGGTTACGGGGCAGTGATACAGATACGCAGTATTTT.

This clonotype has a single count. This chain joins TRBV6-5 and TRBJ2-5; either TRBD1 or TRBD2 may supply D (6 bases each). The CDR3 sequence is 15 residues long. Germline V gives CDR1 MNHEY, CDR2 SVGAGI. Here the CDR3 reads CGRGYGGAVPDTQYF. The CDR3 DNA is TGTGGCAGGGGTTACGGGGGAGCCGTCCCAGATACGCAGTACTTC.

The chain carries TRBV12-3 or TRBV12-4 and TRBJ2-3, with 16 bases identical to TRBD2. The V gene end was trimmed by 6 bases and the J gene end by 1 base; junction bases not matched to a gene: 4. The CDR3 extends over 17 amino acids. This chain's CDR3 is CASRGLAGGRGTDTQYF. CDR3 in DNA: TGTGCCAGCAGGGGACTAGCGGGGGGGCGGGGCACAGATACGCAGTATTTT.

This chain connects TRBV12-3 or TRBV12-4 to TRBJ2-5, with D possibly TRBD2 on 7 matching bases. The J call may not be correct, given that the DNA end is closer to TRBJ2-3. The CDR3 is 16 amino acids. Here the CDR3 reads CASRNPGGRGRETQYF. DNA for the CDR3: TGTGCCAGCAGGAATCCTGGGGGGAGGGGGAGAGAGACGCAGTATTTT.

This clonotype turned up a few times. A much more abundant neighbour one base away suggests this may be a read error. This chain connects TRBV27 to TRBJ2-1; D is possibly TRBD2 (6 bases). The J call is in doubt because the DNA end fits TRBJ2-7 better. Germline-derived CDR1 and CDR2 are MNHEY and SMNVEV (reference sequence). This CDR3 contains 14 residues. CDR3 in DNA: TGTGCCAGCAGTTTGATGGCGGGGATCGATGAGCAGTACTTC. This sequence encodes CASSLMAGIDEQYF.

Of note for this clonotype: Sequence at one end of the junction differs from germline and may be a read error. The gene calls are TRBV27 and TRBJ2-5, with D possibly TRBD2 on 6 matching bases. Germline lookup yields CDR1 MNHEY and CDR2 SMNVEV (reference sequence). The CDR3 is made up of 17 amino acids. The DNA of the CDR3 is TGTGCCTGCAGTGCGGGGCTCGGGGGTCGTGACCAAGACACCCAGTACTTC. Its protein product is CACSAGLGGRDQDTQYF.

The chain employs TRBV30 and TRBJ1-5, with D unclear. V gave up 4 bases and J gave up 3 bases, with 10 bases separating them. The CDR3 sequence is 13 residues long. Germline values: CDR1 GTSNPN, CDR2 SVGIG (reference sequence). CDR3 region: CAWKKDSNQPQHF. Written as DNA, the CDR3 is TGTGCCTGGAAGAAGGACTCCAATCAGCCCCAGCATTTT.

The rearrangement uses TRBV4-1 and TRBJ2-2, with D tentatively TRBD1 (6 bases). CDR3 length: 15 amino acids. Deletions cut 4 bases from V and 0 bases from J, with 9 bases between. Germline V CDR1 and CDR2: MGHRA, YSYEKL. The CDR3 sequence is CASSPGTTNTGELFF. CDR3 DNA: TGCGCCAGCAGCCCAGGGACAACGAACACCGGGGAGCTGTTTTTT.

V usage is TRBV27 and J usage is TRBJ2-2; perhaps TRBD1 as D (6 bases). The tail of the sequence fits TRBJ2-3 better, so the J call may be wrong. Germline CDR1 and CDR2: MNHEY and SMNVEV (reference sequence). The CDR3 is 12 residues long. This CDR3 is CARVLSTGTQYF. The DNA of the CDR3 is TGTGCCAGGGTGTTGAGCACAGGGACGCAGTATTTT.

The chain carries TRBV6-1 and TRBJ2-1, with 10 bases matching TRBD1. The length of the CDR3 is 13 residues. CDR1 and CDR2 (germline): MNHNS, SASEGT. The trim removed 7 bases at V and 7 bases at J, leaving 4 bases unmatched. CDR3 DNA: TGTGCCAGCAACCGACAGGGGGCTAATGAGCAGTTCTTC. Its translation: CASNRQGANEQFF.

The chain couples TRBV6-5 to TRBJ2-1; 8 bases map to TRBD1. Matching the DNA end better, TRBJ2-7 makes the J call doubtful. There are 15 residues in the CDR3. Looked up from germline, CDR1 is MNHEY and CDR2 is SVGAGI. The CDR3 region is CASSYGQGAIHEQYF. CDR3 in DNA: TGTGCCAGCAGTTATGGGCAGGGGGCGATCCACGAGCAGTACTTC.

This clonotype was detected ten times or more. The genes are TRBV6-1 and TRBJ2-3; the D is unclear. This CDR3 region has 10 residues. Germline V lookup: CDR1 MNHNS, CDR2 SASEGT. Between the trimmed V and J ends, which lost 8 bases and 5 bases, there was a span of 5 bases. The CDR3 DNA is TGTGCCAGCGGACGAGATACGCAGTATTTT. This translates into CASGRDTQYF.

There are a few counts of this clonotype. The chain couples TRBV7-2 to TRBJ2-7, with D tentatively TRBD2 (6 bases). Germline values: CDR1 SGHTA, CDR2 FQGNSA. The germline V and J ends were trimmed by 1 base and 3 bases, with 13 bases remaining between them. The CDR3 runs to 15 residues. The CDR3 DNA reads as TGTGCCAGCAGCTTAGGAGGAGGGGAAATCTACGAGCAGTACTTC. This gives the protein CASSLGGGEIYEQYF.

V is TRBV7-3 and J is TRBJ2-3, with D perhaps TRBD1 (5 bases). In germline, CDR1 is SGHTA, CDR2 FQGTGA. V was pared by 0 bases and J by 5 bases, with 6 bases between. The CDR3 is 13 amino acids. The CDR3: CASSLTRVDTQYF. The CDR3 region has the DNA TGTGCCAGCAGCTTAACCAGGGTAGATACGCAGTATTTT. The full variable domain, completed using reference TRBV7-3 and TRBJ2-3, is GAGVSQTPSNKVTEKGKYVELRCDPISGHTALYWYRQSLGQGPEFLIYFQGTGAADDSGLPNDRFFAVRPEGSVSTLKIQRTERGDSAVYLCASSLTRVDTQYFGPGTRLTVL.

Regarding this clonotype: Relative to the germline gene, one junction end is altered; a read error may explain this. The chain joins TRBV6-1 to TRBJ2-3, with TRBD1 as a possible D gene (6 bases). Judging by the DNA end, TRBJ2-2 fits better; the J call may be wrong. Germline CDR1 and CDR2: MNHNS and SASEGT. The CDR3 has 16 amino acids. The CDR3 region is CASSDWTVVVTGALFF. Written as DNA, the CDR3 is TGTGCCAGCAGTGACTGGACAGTCGTTGTGACCGGGGCGCTGTTTTTT.

This rearrangement joins TRBV6-2 or TRBV6-3 to TRBJ1-6; a possible D gene is TRBD1 (6 bases). CDR3 size: 14 residues. The V end lost 5 bases, the J end lost 10 bases, and 15 bases lay between the germline ends. The V gene's germline CDR1 is MNHEY and CDR2 SVGEGT. The CDR3 DNA reads as TGTGCCAGCAGTCCCCCGGACAGACCCTCACCCCTCCACTTT. Its translation: CASSPPDRPSPLHF.

The J gene is TRBJ1-1, the V gene TRBV6-4, with 12 bases that match TRBD1. This CDR3 has 14 amino acids. Germline trimming cut 2 bases from V and 10 bases from J; bases unmatched to any gene: 5. Germline V gene data show CDR1 as MRHNA and CDR2 as SNTAGT. This CDR3 reads CASSDGGQGARAFF. For the CDR3, the DNA is TGTGCCAGCAGTGACGGGGGACAGGGGGCGCGAGCTTTCTTT.

This clonotype was picked up one time. This may come from a read error, since a much larger clone is one base off. This CDR3 is CASSLGAAAKRETQYF. The DNA of the CDR3 is TGTGCCAGCAGTTTAGGAGCAGCGGCTAAAAGGGAGACGCAGTATTTT. This chain links TRBV12-3 or TRBV12-4 with TRBJ2-3; maybe TRBD2 (5 bases). Trimming took 1 base from V and 9 from J, leaving 20 bases between them. The CDR3 length is 16 residues.

Only a few counts were recorded for this clonotype. In DNA form, the CDR3 reads TGTGCCAGCAGCTTAAGGACAGGGAACACCGGGGAGCTGTTTTTT. Translated: CASSLRTGNTGELFF. The chain has TRBV7-6 and TRBJ2-2, with 7 bases fitting TRBD1. The germline gives CDR1 SGHVS, CDR2 FNYEAQ. The CDR3 is made up of 15 amino acids. V shed 2 bases, J shed 1 base, and the junction held 1 base outside the gene matches.

Concerning this clonotype itself: At one of its ends the junction is not consistent with the germline gene, which may arise from a read error. The chain carries TRBV6-1 and TRBJ2-1; 8 bases fit TRBD2. The CDR3 is 14 amino acids. Germline values: CDR1 MNHNS, CDR2 SASEGT. CDR3 in amino acids: CAGSGGGGGETQYF. The CDR3 DNA sequence: TGTGCGGGGAGCGGGGGCGGGGGCGGAGAGACGCAGTATTTC.

Judged by abundance, this clonotype is large. The rearrangement joins TRBV6-5 to TRBJ2-1; 14 bases match TRBD2. The CDR3 covers 16 residues. Germline assignment: CDR1 MNHEY and CDR2 SVGAGI. Trimming at V came to 7 bases and at J to 9 bases, leaving 11 bases not matched to a gene. CDR3 nucleotide sequence: TGTGCCAGCAAAACCCCGGGACTAGCGGGAGCGATTGAGCAGTTCTTC. Protein: CASKTPGLAGAIEQFF.

This clonotype is labeled medium-sized. This chain uses TRBV6-1 with TRBJ2-1; 8 bases match TRBD2. V lost 8 bases and J lost 7; bases outside the gene matches: 10. The CDR3 is 14 residues long. Looked up from germline, CDR1 is MNHNS and CDR2 is SASEGT. CDR3 coding DNA: TGTGCCAGCGGACAAGCGGGAGCAAAGAATGAGCAGTTCTTC. Translated: CASGQAGAKNEQFF.

This clonotype has more than one count but fewer than ten. V is TRBV30 and J is TRBJ2-5; 11 nucleotides align to TRBD1. The J call could be wrong; TRBJ2-7 is a better fit for the DNA end. Germline V gene sequence: CDR1 GTSNPN, CDR2 SVGIG (reference sequence). The CDR3 totals 14 residues. CDR3 coding DNA: TGTGCCTGGAGTGTAGGGACAGGGGGCTACGAGCAGTACTTC. This translates into CAWSVGTGGYEQYF.